A single sample gave rise to the 14 T cell receptor beta chains below, sequenced in a study of cytomegalovirus exposure and HLA in healthy donors. 60 Vbeta and 13 Jbeta primers were used in PCR. The method was immunoSEQ multiplex PCR; TCRdb's version includes in-frame clones alone and lacks a portion of them. In the table there are 200,000 to 250,000 clones, 80% to 85% of which are singletons. Sequencing was carried out using PBMCs. The receptors were sampled from a woman aged 55-69 years in good health and CMV-seropositive.

V is TRBV29-1 and J is TRBJ2-7; possibly TRBD1 for D (6 bases). The CDR3 covers 16 residues. Between the trimmed V and J ends, which lost 0 bases and 0 bases, there was a span of 15 bases. The V gene's germline CDR1 is SQVTM and CDR2 ANQGSEA. This CDR3 reads CSVEDQRGMSSYEQYF. The CDR3, as DNA: TGCAGCGTTGAAGATCAGAGGGGGATGAGCTCCTACGAGCAGTACTTC.

This sequence joins TRBV30 and TRBJ2-5; 7 positions match TRBD2. The ends lost 3 bases at V and 7 bases at J; junction bases unmatched: 8. There are 13 residues in the CDR3. CDR1 is GTSNPN and CDR2 is SVGIG in the germline V gene (reference sequence). Written as DNA, the CDR3 is TGTGCCTGGAGGGGAAAAGGGGAGGGGACCCAGTACTTC. This encodes CAWRGKGEGTQYF.

The chain couples TRBV15 to TRBJ2-5; D perhaps matches TRBD2 (5 bases). Near its end, the DNA agrees better with TRBJ2-7, so the J call may be wrong. Germline-derived CDR1 and CDR2 are LNHNV and YYDKDF (reference sequence). This CDR3 spans 14 amino acids. Here the CDR3 reads CATSRDRRTYEQYF. The CDR3 DNA follows: TGTGCCACCAGCAGAGATAGGAGGACCTACGAGCAGTACTTC.

V usage is TRBV6-1 and J usage is TRBJ2-5, with D perhaps matching TRBD1 (5 bases). Germline lookup yields CDR1 MNHNS and CDR2 SASEGT. V shed 7 bases and J shed 4 bases, with 10 bases lying between them. The CDR3 is 12 amino acids. The CDR3 region has the DNA TGTGCCAGCAAGGGGCAGGCAGAGACCCAGTACTTC. Protein product: CASKGQAETQYF.

This rearrangement joins TRBV27 to TRBJ2-2; a possible D gene is TRBD2 (5 bases). The germline V gene encodes CDR1 MNHEY and CDR2 SMNVEV (reference sequence). The CDR3 extends over 15 amino acids. V was shortened by 6 bases and J by 5 bases, with 16 bases between the two germline ends. The DNA of the CDR3 is TGTGCCAGCAGATTCAGCCGGGGTAGAACCGGGGAGCTGTTTTTT. Its protein is CASRFSRGRTGELFF.

The gene calls are TRBV28 and TRBJ1-3; 11 nucleotides align to TRBD1. Germline CDR1 reads MDHEN; CDR2 reads SYDVKM. This CDR3 is built from 17 residues. V lost 6 bases, J lost 0 bases, and 7 bases stayed unmatched. The chain's CDR3 is CASSQDRGQSSGNTIYF. The DNA for the CDR3 is TGTGCCAGCAGCCAGGACAGGGGGCAGTCCTCTGGAAACACCATATATTTT.

This clone was observed a few times. The genes are TRBV6-5 and TRBJ1-5; D uncertain. CDR1 and CDR2 (germline): MNHEY, SVGAGI. CDR3 length: 12 amino acids. Trimming left V 4 bases short and J 8 bases short, with 9 bases between. CDR3 bases: TGTGCCAGCAGTTTCAGAGGAGAGCCCCAGCATTTT. Protein sequence: CASSFRGEPQHF.

The CDR3 region has the DNA TGTGCCAGCTCACCACCCCACCGGGGCACAGATACGCAGTATTTT. It is translated as CASSPPHRGTDTQYF. This sequence joins TRBV18 and TRBJ2-3; D gene unclear. The germline gives CDR1 KGHSH, CDR2 LQKENI. The CDR3 runs to 15 residues. V lost 0 bases and J 1 base, leaving 8 bases between the germline ends.

The chain is built from TRBV11-2 and TRBJ2-7; 11 nucleotides match TRBD2. Germline CDR1 is SGHAT and CDR2 is FQNNGV. This CDR3 region has 16 residues. The ends lost 0 bases at V and 3 bases at J; junction bases unmatched: 4. As DNA, the CDR3 is TGTGCCAGCAGCTTAGACCCCGGACTAGCGGGCTACGAGCAGTACTTC. Protein product: CASSLDPGLAGYEQYF.

This clone was detected only once. This sequence joins TRBV10-2 and TRBJ2-1, with 13 bases identical to TRBD2. CDR3 length: 18 residues. In germline, CDR1 is WSHSY, CDR2 SAAADI. The J segment lost 0 bases and the V segment lost 6 bases, leaving 8 bases of the junction unmatched. In DNA form, the CDR3 reads TGCGCCAGCAGCGCCGGGACTAGCGGGACCCGCTCCTACAATGAGCAGTTCTTC. Translating it yields CASSAGTSGTRSYNEQFF.

The rearrangement links TRBV29-1 to TRBJ2-7, with D possibly matching TRBD2 (5 bases). The germline V and J ends were trimmed by 4 bases and 2 bases, with 12 bases remaining between them. The CDR3 runs 13 residues. Germline CDR1 and CDR2: SQVTM and ANQGSEA. The CDR3 coding sequence is TGCAGCGTTGGGAGCGGAGTACCCTACGAGCAGTACTTC. As protein: CSVGSGVPYEQYF.

The CDR3, as DNA: TGTGCCAGCCTAGCCGCGACTAGCGGGAGTTCTGCCTACGAGCAGTACTTC. It translates to CASLAATSGSSAYEQYF. The chain is built from TRBV5-5 and TRBJ2-7, with TRBD2 matching 12 bases. Trimming cost V 7 bases and J 2 bases; bases outside gene matches: 13. There are 17 residues in the CDR3. Germline CDR1 reads SGHKS; CDR2 reads YYEKEE (reference sequence).

CDR3 sequence: CASSDRQFNTGELFF. For the CDR3, the DNA is TGTGCCAGCAGTGATAGACAGTTCAACACCGGGGAGCTGTTTTTT. The chain uses TRBV25-1 and TRBJ2-2, with D perhaps TRBD1 (5 bases). Trimming removed 3 bases from V and 2 bases from J, with 10 bases in between. The CDR3 spans 15 residues. Germline CDR1 reads MGHDK; CDR2 reads SYGVNS.

This clone was seen only a few times. The rearrangement links TRBV7-9 to TRBJ2-1, with 11 bases matching TRBD2. Germline V CDR1 and CDR2: SEHNR, FQNEAQ (reference sequence). This CDR3 comprises 15 residues. V trimming: 3 bases; J trimming: 3 bases; junction bases outside the gene matches: 1. CDR3: CASSLGTSGYNEQFF. CDR3 in DNA: TGTGCCAGCAGCTTGGGGACTAGCGGCTACAATGAGCAGTTCTTC.